This T cell receptor (beta chain) was observed in a study of T cells in localized non-small cell lung cancer. This clone appeared a single time. Its specificity is unknown. Notes on the study in general: For the top 100 tumor clones, a median roughly 56 also appeared in adjacent lung. It remains possible that heterogeneity exists, since only one tumor region was sequenced.

Clones were read by immunoSEQ multiplex PCR, and TCRdb kept only the in-frame ones, dropping some. The sample yields about 72,000 clones, almost 85% seen once. The sequencing used peripheral blood, collected before any cancer treatment. The clonotype originates from an older female donor with stage I lung adenocarcinoma.

Here the CDR3 DNA reads TGTGCCAGCAGCCAAACATCATCTGGGGCCAACGTCCTGACTTTC. Its protein is CASSQTSSGANVLTF. V usage is TRBV2 and J usage is TRBJ2-6, with unresolved D. Germline CDR1 reads SNHLY; CDR2 reads FYNNEI. The CDR3 has 15 residues. V was cut by 6 bases and J by 1 base, with 10 bases left in between.